This TCR beta chain was profiled in a study of cytomegalovirus exposure and HLA in healthy donors. Study-level findings and limits: Usually a TCR sequence was rare, but some public TCRs were found in many donors.

PCR involved 60 Vbeta and 13 Jbeta primers. Libraries were prepared by immunoSEQ multiplex PCR; TCRdb keeps only in-frame clonotypes and omits some of them. This sample has fewer than 200,000 clones, with around 68% found just once. J was trimmed by 5 bases and V by 5 bases; bases with no gene match: 9. Germline lookup yields CDR1 MNHEY and CDR2 SMNVEV (reference sequence). CDR3 length: 15 residues. Remarks on this clone: Its specificity is not known.

The source material was PBMCs. This rearrangement joins TRBV27 to TRBJ1-5; TRBD1 matches 7 bases. The sequence was collected from a girl aged 10 to 17 in good health and CMV-seronegative. CDR3 sequence (DNA): TGTGCCAGCAGTCAAACGGGACAGCAGGATCAGCCCCAGCATTTT. Residues: CASSQTGQQDQPQHF.